What follows are 19 T cell receptor beta chains derived from one specimen sequenced in a study of blood T cell repertoires in COVID-19. Using immunoSEQ multiplex PCR, the repertoire was profiled, and TCRdb retains in-frame clones only, with some absent. The table has over 150,000 clones, around nine tenths seen once; the top ten hold less than 3%. Sequenced: peripheral blood. The receptors originated from a middle-aged man with active or convalescent COVID-19.

The J gene is TRBJ2-7, the V gene TRBV4-1; tentatively, D is TRBD1 (7 bases). Germline V gene sequence: CDR1 MGHRA, CDR2 YSYEKL. V was cut by 1 base and J by 2 bases, with 12 bases left in between. The CDR3 loop spans 15 amino acids. CDR3 DNA: TGCGCCAGCAGCCAAGGGGCAGGGGGGCCCTACGAGCAGTACTTC. Protein product: CASSQGAGGPYEQYF.

This clone was counted a single time. The V and J genes are TRBV27 and TRBJ2-1; the match to TRBD2 covers 10 bases. This CDR3 spans 16 amino acids. Germline values: CDR1 MNHEY, CDR2 SMNVEV (reference sequence). The trim removed 5 bases at V and 6 bases at J, leaving 10 bases unmatched. The CDR3 sequence: CASSPGSGGRINEQFF. For the CDR3, the DNA is TGTGCCAGCAGTCCCGGTAGCGGGGGGCGGATCAATGAGCAGTTCTTC.

V usage is TRBV25-1 and J usage is TRBJ1-1; D gene unclear. The germline gives CDR1 MGHDK, CDR2 SYGVNS. Trimming stripped 1 base from V and 0 bases from J, with 12 bases between. CDR3 length equals 16 residues. CDR3 nucleotide sequence: TGTGCCAGCAGTGAATCTTCCGGTTCCATGAACACTGAAGCTTTCTTT. Protein: CASSESSGSMNTEAFF.

The gene calls are TRBV6-2 or TRBV6-3 and TRBJ2-5; the match to TRBD2 covers 9 bases. J lost 1 base, V lost 2 bases, and 5 bases had no gene match. The length of the CDR3 is 16 residues. Germline V CDR1 and CDR2: MNHEY, SVGEGT. In DNA, the CDR3 is TGTGCCAGCAGTTACGCTAGCGGGGACCCCCAAGAGACCCAGTACTTC. Protein product: CASSYASGDPQETQYF.

The rearrangement links TRBV5-1 to TRBJ2-3; 11 bases agree with TRBD2. CDR1 and CDR2 (germline): SGHRS, YFSETQ. There are 15 residues in the CDR3. J was trimmed by 3 bases and V by 3 bases; bases with no gene match: 3. In nucleotides, the CDR3 is TGCGCCAGCAGCTCTTTAGCGGGGGGGACAGATACGCAGTATTTT. Its protein is CASSSLAGGTDTQYF.

Regarding this clone: The junction departs from the called germline gene at one end, perhaps through a read error. The J gene is TRBJ1-1, the V gene TRBV29-1; D is possibly TRBD1 (5 bases). The CDR3 contains 13 residues. The germline CDR1 and CDR2 sequences are SQVTM and ANQGSEA. The CDR3 nucleotides read TGCAGCGTCCACAGGCGATTGAACGCTGAAGCTTTCTTT. Residues: CSVHRRLNAEAFF.

CDR3: CASSQSQSRVRNTEAFF. The DNA for the CDR3 is TGTGCCAGCAGCCAAAGCCAGTCGAGGGTCCGGAACACTGAAGCTTTCTTT. The chain recombines TRBV3-1 (or the pseudogene TRBV3-2) with TRBJ1-1, with D unresolved. Germline CDR1 LGHDT, CDR2 YNNKEL (reference sequence). V was shortened by 2 bases and J by 1 base, with 17 bases between the two germline ends. This CDR3 comprises 17 residues.

This clone was detected only a few times. CDR3 residues: CASSLGGPADTQYF. DNA for the CDR3: TGTGCCAGCAGTTTGGGGGGTCCGGCAGATACGCAGTATTTT. This chain links TRBV28 with TRBJ2-3, with D possibly being TRBD2 (6 bases). Germline V gene sequence: CDR1 MDHEN, CDR2 SYDVKM. The length of the CDR3 is 14 residues. Trimming removed 3 bases from V and 4 bases from J, with 11 bases in between.

V and J are TRBV6-5 and TRBJ1-4, with D hard to call. Per the germline V gene, CDR1 is MNHEY and CDR2 is SVGAGI. With 7 bases removed from V and 8 bases from J, the gap between germline ends came to 17 bases. The CDR3 length is 14 residues. CDR3 sequence reads: CASTDGLGREKLFF. The CDR3 DNA sequence: TGTGCCAGCACAGACGGACTTGGGAGGGAAAAACTGTTTTTT.

This rearrangement joins TRBV24-1 to TRBJ2-5; 12 bases match TRBD1. The CDR3 is made up of 15 amino acids. Per germline, CDR1 KGHDR and CDR2 SFDVKD. With V trimmed by 6 bases and J by 3 bases, 4 bases remained unmatched. CDR3 sequence reads: CATSKGQGAEETQYF. In nucleotides, the CDR3 is TGTGCCACCAGTAAGGGACAGGGGGCGGAAGAGACCCAGTACTTC.

The chain joins TRBV7-9 to TRBJ2-3, with D possibly TRBD1 on 5 matching bases. The germline gives CDR1 SEHNR, CDR2 FQNEAQ (reference sequence). The CDR3 extends over 15 amino acids. V was cut by 5 bases and J by 0 bases, with 12 bases left in between. The CDR3 DNA is TGTGCCAGCAGCCGAATACAGGCTAGCACAGATACGCAGTATTTT. Translation: CASSRIQASTDTQYF. Full variable domain (rest looked up from reference TRBV7-9 and TRBJ2-3): DTGVSQNPRHKITKRGQNVTFRCDPISEHNRLYWYRQTLGQGPEFLTYFQNEAQLEKSRLLSDRFSAERPKGSFSTLEIQRTEQGDSAMYLCASSRIQASTDTQYFGPGTRLTVL.

The chain links TRBV19 to TRBJ1-5; D is perhaps TRBD1 (6 bases). The CDR3 is 15 amino acids. Looked up from germline, CDR1 is LNHDA and CDR2 is SQIVND (reference sequence). Trimming left V 10 bases short and J 0 bases short, with 16 bases between. The CDR3: CATAEDSYSNQPQHF. CDR3 DNA sequence: TGTGCCACCGCTGAGGACAGTTATAGCAATCAGCCCCAGCATTTT.

The rearrangement joins TRBV20-1 to TRBJ1-1; D gene uncertain. The CDR3 spans 11 residues. CDR1 and CDR2 (germline): DFQATT, SNEGSKA (reference sequence). Trimming cost V 4 bases and J 4 bases, with 7 bases left between them. The CDR3 reads CSATSPTEAFF. CDR3 bases: TGCAGTGCTACCTCTCCCACTGAAGCTTTCTTT.

This chain links TRBV5-6 with TRBJ2-7; weak D call: TRBD2 (5 bases). The germline CDR1 and CDR2 sequences are SGHDT and YYEEEE. This CDR3 is built from 16 residues. Deletions cut 5 bases from V and 2 bases from J, with 20 bases between. The CDR3 DNA follows: TGTGCCAGCAGTTTGAACCGGGCGGGCACCCCCTACGAGCAGTACTTC. This translates into CASSLNRAGTPYEQYF.

This clone was detected only a few times. This chain links TRBV14 with TRBJ1-4, with D perhaps matching TRBD1 (6 bases). Germline-derived CDR1 and CDR2 are SGHDN and FVKESK. Trimming removed 3 bases at V and 3 bases at J, with 14 bases between. There are 16 residues in the CDR3. CDR3: CASSQIQGLANEKLFF. The CDR3 bases are TGTGCCAGCAGCCAGATACAGGGTCTAGCTAATGAAAAACTGTTTTTT.

The chain carries TRBV6-2 or TRBV6-3 and TRBJ2-5; a possible D gene is TRBD1 (5 bases). The CDR3 is made up of 15 amino acids. V lost 5 bases and J 1 base, leaving 14 bases between the germline ends. Per the germline V gene, CDR1 is MNHEY and CDR2 is SVGEGT. CDR3 sequence reads: CASSTNQGLQETQYF. DNA of the CDR3: TGTGCCAGCAGTACGAACCAGGGCCTCCAAGAGACCCAGTACTTC.

The V and J genes are TRBV7-9 and TRBJ2-2, with 10 nucleotides matching TRBD1. Germline-derived CDR1 and CDR2 are SEHNR and FQNEAQ (reference sequence). Germline trimming cut 4 bases from V and 4 bases from J; bases unmatched to any gene: 9. CDR3 size: 17 residues. The CDR3 region is CASSSPPGTGVTGELFF. The CDR3 region has the DNA TGTGCCAGCAGCTCCCCCCCGGGGACAGGGGTCACCGGGGAGCTGTTTTTT.

This sequence joins TRBV5-1 and TRBJ1-3, with D possibly matching TRBD1 (5 bases). The CDR3 runs 15 residues. The ends were cut back, 3 bases at V and 2 bases at J, with 12 bases in the middle. Per germline, CDR1 SGHRS and CDR2 YFSETQ. The CDR3 DNA reads as TGCGCCAGCAGCTACCTGGGGGGGGCTGGAAACACCATATATTTT. It is translated as CASSYLGGAGNTIYF.

V is TRBV7-9 and J is TRBJ1-1; TRBD1 is a possible D gene (5 bases). The CDR3 is 13 residues long. Trimming pared 5 bases from V and 10 bases from J, leaving 17 bases between. From germline, CDR1 is SEHNR and CDR2 FQNEAQ (reference sequence). CDR3 sequence reads: CASSQGAGGGAFF. The CDR3 region has the DNA TGTGCCAGCAGCCAAGGGGCAGGCGGGGGAGCTTTCTTT.